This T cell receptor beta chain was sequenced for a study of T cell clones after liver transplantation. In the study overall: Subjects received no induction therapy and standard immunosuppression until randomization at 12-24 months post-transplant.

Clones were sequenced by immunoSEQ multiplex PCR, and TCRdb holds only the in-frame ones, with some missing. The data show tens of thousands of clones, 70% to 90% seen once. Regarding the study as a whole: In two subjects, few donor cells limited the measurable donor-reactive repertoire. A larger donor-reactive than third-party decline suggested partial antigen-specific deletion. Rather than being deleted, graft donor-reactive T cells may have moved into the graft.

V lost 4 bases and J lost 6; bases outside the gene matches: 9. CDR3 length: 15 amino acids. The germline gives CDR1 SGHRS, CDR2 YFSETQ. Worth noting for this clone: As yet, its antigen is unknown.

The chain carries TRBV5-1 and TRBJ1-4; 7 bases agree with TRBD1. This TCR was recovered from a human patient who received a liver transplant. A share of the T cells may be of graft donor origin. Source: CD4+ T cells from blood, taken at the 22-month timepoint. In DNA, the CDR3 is TGCGCCAGCAGCACCTCAGGGGGAAGGGATGAAAAACTGTTTTTT. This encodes CASSTSGGRDEKLFF.